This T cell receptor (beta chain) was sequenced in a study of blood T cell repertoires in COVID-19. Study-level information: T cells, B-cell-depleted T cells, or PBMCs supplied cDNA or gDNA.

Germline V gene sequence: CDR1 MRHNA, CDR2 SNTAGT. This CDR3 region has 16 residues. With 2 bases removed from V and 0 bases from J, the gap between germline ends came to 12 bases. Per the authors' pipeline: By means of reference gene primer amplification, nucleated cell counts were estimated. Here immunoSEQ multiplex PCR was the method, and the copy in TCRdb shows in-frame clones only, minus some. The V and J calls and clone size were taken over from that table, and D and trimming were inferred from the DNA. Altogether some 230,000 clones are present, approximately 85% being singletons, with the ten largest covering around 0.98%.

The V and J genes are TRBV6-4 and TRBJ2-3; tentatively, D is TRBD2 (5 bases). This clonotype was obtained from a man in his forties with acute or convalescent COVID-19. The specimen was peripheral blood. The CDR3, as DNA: TGTGCCAGCAGTGACGAGGCGGGCGCTAGCACAGATACGCAGTATTTT. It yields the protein CASSDEAGASTDTQYF.